This T cell receptor beta chain was identified during a study of blood T cell repertoires in COVID-19. Whole-study context: Acute and convalescent COVID-19 samples came from the United States, Italy and Spain.

Authors' methods: Amplification of reference gene primers was used by the study to estimate nucleated cell counts. Measured with immunoSEQ multiplex PCR; TCRdb has only the in-frame clones, and not every one. That table gives V, J and clone size, and the DNA gave D and trimming. The repertoire has 120,000 to 150,000 clones, approximately 87% of them found once; the top ten carry 0.95% to 1.5%. This clonotype was sampled from a woman aged 30 to 39 with acute COVID-19. The material sequenced was PBMCs or T cells enriched from blood (not recorded which).

As DNA, the CDR3 is TGTGCCAGCAGTCGCCTATCAGGGGTCTCGGAAAAACTGTTTTTT. Protein sequence: CASSRLSGVSEKLFF. The chain links TRBV28 to TRBJ1-4; D possibly corresponds to TRBD1 (6 bases). The germline V and J ends were trimmed by 5 bases and 8 bases, with 18 bases remaining between them. The CDR3 contains 15 residues. CDR1 is MDHEN, CDR2 SYDVKM, per germline.